The clone carrying this T cell receptor (beta chain) came up a few times. Its antigen is not identified. Investigators reverse transcribed all isolated RNA, so they sequenced expressed TCRB transcripts. Method: immunoSEQ multiplex PCR; TCRdb's copy keeps in-frame clones and lacks some. The data show around 500,000 clones, with roughly an eighth seen just once and 0.035% to 0.05% held by the top ten. The data stem from a study of beta chain features in type 1 diabetes. Study background: Patients looked much like healthy donors when it came to age, gender and cell yields. Findings and caveats of the study: A pattern of fewer insertions and more deletions at VDJ junctions was seen in type 1 diabetes patients.

The CDR3 sequence is 12 residues long. The V end was cut by 2 bases, the J end by 7 bases, with 6 bases between. Germline CDR1 MDHEN, CDR2 SYDVKM. The receptor was isolated from a woman in her late teens or twenties in good health. The chain couples TRBV28 to TRBJ2-1; D call uncertain. The sample taken for sequencing was naive CD4+ T cells from blood. For the CDR3, the DNA is TGTGCCAGCAGTTTACTGTGGAATGAGCAGTTCTTC. Translated: CASSLLWNEQFF.